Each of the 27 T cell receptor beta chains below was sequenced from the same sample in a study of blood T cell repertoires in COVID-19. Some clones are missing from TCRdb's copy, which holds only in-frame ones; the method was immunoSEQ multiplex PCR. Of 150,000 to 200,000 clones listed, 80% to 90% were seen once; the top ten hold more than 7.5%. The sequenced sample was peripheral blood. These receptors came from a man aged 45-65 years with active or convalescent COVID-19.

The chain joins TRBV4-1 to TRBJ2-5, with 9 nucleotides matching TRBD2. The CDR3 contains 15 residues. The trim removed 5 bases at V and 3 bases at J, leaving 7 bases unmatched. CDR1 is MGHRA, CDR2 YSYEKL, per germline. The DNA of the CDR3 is TGCGCCAGCAGCGTTTATAGCGGGAGTGAAGAGACCCAGTACTTC. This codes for CASSVYSGSEETQYF.

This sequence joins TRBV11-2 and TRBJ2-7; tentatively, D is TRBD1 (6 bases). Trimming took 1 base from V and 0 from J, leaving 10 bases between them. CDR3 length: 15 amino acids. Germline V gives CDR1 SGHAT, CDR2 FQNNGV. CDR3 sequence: CASSLVGGSSYEQYF. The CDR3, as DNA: TGTGCCAGCAGCTTAGTTGGGGGCAGCTCCTACGAGCAGTACTTC.

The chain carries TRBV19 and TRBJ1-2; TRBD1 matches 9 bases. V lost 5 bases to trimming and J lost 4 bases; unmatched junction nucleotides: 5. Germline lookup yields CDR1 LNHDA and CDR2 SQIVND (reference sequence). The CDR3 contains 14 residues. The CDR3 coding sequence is TGTGCCAGTAGTCAAGGACAGGGGCGCTATGGCTACACCTTC. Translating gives CASSQGQGRYGYTF.

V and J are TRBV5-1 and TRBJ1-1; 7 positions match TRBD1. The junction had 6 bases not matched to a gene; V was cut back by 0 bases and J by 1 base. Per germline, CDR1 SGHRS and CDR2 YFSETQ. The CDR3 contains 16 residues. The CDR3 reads CASSLGRDSQNTEAFF. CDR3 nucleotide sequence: TGCGCCAGCAGCTTGGGGAGGGACAGCCAGAACACTGAAGCTTTCTTT.

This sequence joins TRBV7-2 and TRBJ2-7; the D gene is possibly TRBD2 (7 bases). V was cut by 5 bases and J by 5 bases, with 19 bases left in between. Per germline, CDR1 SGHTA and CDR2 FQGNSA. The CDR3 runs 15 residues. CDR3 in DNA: TGTGCCAGCAGCCCGCGGGGCGGGGGCCCAGACGAGCAGTACTTC. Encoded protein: CASSPRGGGPDEQYF.

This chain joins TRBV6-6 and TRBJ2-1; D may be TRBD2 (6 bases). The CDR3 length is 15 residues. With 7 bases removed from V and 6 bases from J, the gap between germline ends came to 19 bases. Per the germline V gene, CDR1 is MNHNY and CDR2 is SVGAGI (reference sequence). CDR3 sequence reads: CASTQWTIHGNEQFF. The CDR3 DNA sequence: TGTGCCAGCACCCAATGGACTATCCATGGCAATGAGCAGTTCTTC.

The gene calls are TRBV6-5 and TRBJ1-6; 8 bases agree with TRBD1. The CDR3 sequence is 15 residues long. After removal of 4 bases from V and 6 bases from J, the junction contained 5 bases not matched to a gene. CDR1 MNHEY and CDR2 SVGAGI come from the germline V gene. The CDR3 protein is CASSLTDRVNSPLHF. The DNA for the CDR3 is TGTGCCAGCAGTTTAACGGACAGGGTTAATTCACCCCTCCACTTT.

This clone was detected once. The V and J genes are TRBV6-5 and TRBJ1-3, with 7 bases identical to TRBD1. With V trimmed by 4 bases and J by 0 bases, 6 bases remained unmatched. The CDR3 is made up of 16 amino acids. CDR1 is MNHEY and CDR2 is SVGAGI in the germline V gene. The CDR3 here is CASSFNRGASGNTIYF. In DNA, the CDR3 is TGTGCCAGCAGTTTCAACAGGGGCGCCTCTGGAAACACCATATATTTT.

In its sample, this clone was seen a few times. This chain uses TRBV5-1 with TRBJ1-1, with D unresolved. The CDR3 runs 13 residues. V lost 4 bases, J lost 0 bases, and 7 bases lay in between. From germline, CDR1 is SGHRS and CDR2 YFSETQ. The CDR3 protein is CASSPDMNTEAFF. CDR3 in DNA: TGCGCCAGCAGCCCAGACATGAACACTGAAGCTTTCTTT.

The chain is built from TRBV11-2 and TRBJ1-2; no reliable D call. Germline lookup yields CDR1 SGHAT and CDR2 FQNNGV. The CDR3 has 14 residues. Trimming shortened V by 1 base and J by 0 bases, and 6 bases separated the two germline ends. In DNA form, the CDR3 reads TGTGCCAGCAGCTTAGCGGTCTCTAACTATGGCTACACCTTC. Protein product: CASSLAVSNYGYTF.

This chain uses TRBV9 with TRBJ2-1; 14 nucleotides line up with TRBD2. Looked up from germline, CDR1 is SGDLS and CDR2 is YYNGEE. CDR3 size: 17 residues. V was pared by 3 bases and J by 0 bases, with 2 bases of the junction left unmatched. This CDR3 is CASSATSGRVSYNEQFF. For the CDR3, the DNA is TGTGCCAGCAGCGCGACTAGCGGGAGGGTCTCCTACAATGAGCAGTTCTTC. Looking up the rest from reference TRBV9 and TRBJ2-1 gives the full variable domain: DSGVTQTPKHLITATGQRVTLRCSPRSGDLSVYWYQQSLDQGLQFLIQYYNGEERAKGNILERFSAQQFPDLHSELNLSSLELGDSALYFCASSATSGRVSYNEQFFGPGTRLTVL.

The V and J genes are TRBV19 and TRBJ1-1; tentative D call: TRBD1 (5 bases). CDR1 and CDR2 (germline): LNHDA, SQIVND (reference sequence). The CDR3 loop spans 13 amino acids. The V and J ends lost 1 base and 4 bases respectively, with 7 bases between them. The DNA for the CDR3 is TGTGCCAGTAGTATAGGGGGCGGCACTGAAGCTTTCTTT. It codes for CASSIGGGTEAFF.

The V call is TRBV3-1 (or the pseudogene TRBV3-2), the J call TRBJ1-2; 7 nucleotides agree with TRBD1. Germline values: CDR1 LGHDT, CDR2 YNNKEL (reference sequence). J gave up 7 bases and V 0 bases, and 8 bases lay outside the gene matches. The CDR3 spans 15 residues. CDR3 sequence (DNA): TGTGCCAGCAGCCAAGAAAAGACAGGGATAGGTGGCTACACCTTC. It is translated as CASSQEKTGIGGYTF.

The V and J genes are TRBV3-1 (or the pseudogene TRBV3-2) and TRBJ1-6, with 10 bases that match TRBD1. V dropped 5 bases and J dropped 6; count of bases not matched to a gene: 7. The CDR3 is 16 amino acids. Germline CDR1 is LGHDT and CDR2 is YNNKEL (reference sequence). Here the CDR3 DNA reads TGTGCCAGCAGCTTCCGGACAGGGGGTTTTAATTCACCCCTCCACTTT. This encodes CASSFRTGGFNSPLHF.

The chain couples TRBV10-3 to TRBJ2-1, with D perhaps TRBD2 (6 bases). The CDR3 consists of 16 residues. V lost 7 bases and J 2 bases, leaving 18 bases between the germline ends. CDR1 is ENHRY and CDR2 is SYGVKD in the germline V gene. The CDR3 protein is CAITSSGGGAYNEQFF. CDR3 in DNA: TGTGCCATCACCTCGAGCGGCGGAGGGGCCTACAATGAGCAGTTCTTC.

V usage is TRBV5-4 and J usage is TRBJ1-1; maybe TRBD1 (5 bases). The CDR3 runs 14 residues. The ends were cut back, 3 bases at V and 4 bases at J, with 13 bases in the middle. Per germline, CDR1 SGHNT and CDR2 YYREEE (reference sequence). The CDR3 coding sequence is TGTGCCAGCAGCTGGGGGGGTAAGAGCACTGAAGCTTTCTTT. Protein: CASSWGGKSTEAFF.

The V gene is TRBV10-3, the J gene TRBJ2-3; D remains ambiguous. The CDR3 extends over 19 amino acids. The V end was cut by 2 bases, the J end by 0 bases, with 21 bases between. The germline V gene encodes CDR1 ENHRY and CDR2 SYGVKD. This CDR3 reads CAISEPMTSLETSTDTQYF. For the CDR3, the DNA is TGTGCCATCAGTGAGCCCATGACTTCCCTAGAAACTAGCACAGATACGCAGTATTTT.

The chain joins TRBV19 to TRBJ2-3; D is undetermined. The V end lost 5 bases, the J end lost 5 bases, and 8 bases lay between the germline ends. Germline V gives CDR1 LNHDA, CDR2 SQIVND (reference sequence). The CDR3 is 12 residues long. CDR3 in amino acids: CASSPTEDTQYF. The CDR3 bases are TGTGCCAGTAGTCCGACTGAAGATACGCAGTATTTT.

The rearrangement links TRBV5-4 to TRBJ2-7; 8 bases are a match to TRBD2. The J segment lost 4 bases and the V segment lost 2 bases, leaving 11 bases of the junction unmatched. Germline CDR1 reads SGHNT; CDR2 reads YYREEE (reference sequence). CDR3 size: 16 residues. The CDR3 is CASSFHQAGARYEQYF. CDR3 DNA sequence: TGTGCCAGCAGCTTCCATCAAGCGGGAGCTAGGTACGAGCAGTACTTC.

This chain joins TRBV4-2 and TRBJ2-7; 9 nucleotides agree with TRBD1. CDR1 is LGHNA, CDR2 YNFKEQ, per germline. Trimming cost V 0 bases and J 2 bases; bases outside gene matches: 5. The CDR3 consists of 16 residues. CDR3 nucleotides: TGTGCCAGCAGCCAAGATCTGTGGACAGGGGCCTACGAGCAGTACTTC. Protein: CASSQDLWTGAYEQYF.

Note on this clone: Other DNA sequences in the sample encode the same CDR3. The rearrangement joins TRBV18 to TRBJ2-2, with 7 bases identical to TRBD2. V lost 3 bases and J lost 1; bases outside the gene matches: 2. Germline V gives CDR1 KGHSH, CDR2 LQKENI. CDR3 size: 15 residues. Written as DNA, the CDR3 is TGTGCCAGCTCACCCGGGACTATGAACACCGGGGAGCTGTTTTTT. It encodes CASSPGTMNTGELFF.

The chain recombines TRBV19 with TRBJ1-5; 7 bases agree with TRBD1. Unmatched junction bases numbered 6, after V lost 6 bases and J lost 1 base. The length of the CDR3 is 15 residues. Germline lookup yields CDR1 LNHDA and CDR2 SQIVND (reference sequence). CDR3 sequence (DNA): TGTGCCAGTAGAGAGAAGGGACAGAGCAATCAGCCCCAGCATTTT. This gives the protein CASREKGQSNQPQHF.

CDR3 nucleotides: TGTGCCAGCAGCCTCTTTAGCGGGCGATTGAACACCGGGGAGCTGTTTTTT. Amino acid sequence: CASSLFSGRLNTGELFF. The chain combines TRBV3-1 (or the pseudogene TRBV3-2) with TRBJ2-2; TRBD2 aligns across 7 bases. CDR1 is LGHDT, CDR2 YNNKEL, per germline (reference sequence). Unmatched junction bases numbered 9, after V lost 4 bases and J lost 1 base. The CDR3 totals 17 residues.

CDR3 loop: CASGQGAETQYF. Here the CDR3 DNA reads TGTGCCAGCGGACAGGGCGCAGAGACCCAGTACTTC. J is TRBJ2-5 and V is TRBV12-3 or TRBV12-4, with 8 bases identical to TRBD1. The CDR3 has 12 residues. Trimming removed 8 bases from V and 4 bases from J; junction bases left unmatched: 3.

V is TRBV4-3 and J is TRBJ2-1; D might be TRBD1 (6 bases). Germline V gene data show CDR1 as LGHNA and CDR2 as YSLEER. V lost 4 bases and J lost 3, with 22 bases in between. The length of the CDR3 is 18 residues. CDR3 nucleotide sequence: TGCGCCAGCAGCCCAAAAGACCTTCGCAGGGGAGACTACAATGAGCAGTTCTTC. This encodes CASSPKDLRRGDYNEQFF.

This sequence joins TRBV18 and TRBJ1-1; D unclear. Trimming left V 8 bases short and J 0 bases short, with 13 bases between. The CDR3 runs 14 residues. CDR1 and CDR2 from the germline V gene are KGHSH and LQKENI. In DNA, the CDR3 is TGTGCCAGCCAACAGAAGTCTTTGAACACTGAAGCTTTCTTT. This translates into CASQQKSLNTEAFF. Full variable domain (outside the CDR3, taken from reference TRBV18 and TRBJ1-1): NAGVMQNPRHLVRRRGQEARLRCSPMKGHSHVYWYRQLPEEGLKFMVYLQKENIIDESGMPKERFSAEFPKEGPSILRIQQVVRGDSAAYFCASQQKSLNTEAFFGQGTRLTVV.

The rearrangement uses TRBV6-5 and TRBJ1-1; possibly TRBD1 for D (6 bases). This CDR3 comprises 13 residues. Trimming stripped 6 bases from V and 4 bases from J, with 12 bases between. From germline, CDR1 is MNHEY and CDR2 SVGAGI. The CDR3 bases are TGTGCCAGCAGGCAAGGGGGTATCACTGAAGCTTTCTTT. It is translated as CASRQGGITEAFF.